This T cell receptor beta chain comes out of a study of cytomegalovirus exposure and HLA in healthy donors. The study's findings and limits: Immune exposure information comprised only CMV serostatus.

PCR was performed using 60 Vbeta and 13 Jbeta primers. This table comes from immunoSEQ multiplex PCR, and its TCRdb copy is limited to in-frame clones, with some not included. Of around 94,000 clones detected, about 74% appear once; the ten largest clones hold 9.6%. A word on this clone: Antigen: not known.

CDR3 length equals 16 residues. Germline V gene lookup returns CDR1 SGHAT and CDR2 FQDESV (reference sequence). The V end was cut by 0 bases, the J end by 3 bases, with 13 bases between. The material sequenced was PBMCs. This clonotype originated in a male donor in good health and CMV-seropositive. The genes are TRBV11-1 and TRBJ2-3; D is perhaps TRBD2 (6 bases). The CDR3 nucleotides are TGTGCCAGCAGCTTAGCGCTGGCGGGGAGTACAGATACGCAGTATTTT. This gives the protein CASSLALAGSTDTQYF.